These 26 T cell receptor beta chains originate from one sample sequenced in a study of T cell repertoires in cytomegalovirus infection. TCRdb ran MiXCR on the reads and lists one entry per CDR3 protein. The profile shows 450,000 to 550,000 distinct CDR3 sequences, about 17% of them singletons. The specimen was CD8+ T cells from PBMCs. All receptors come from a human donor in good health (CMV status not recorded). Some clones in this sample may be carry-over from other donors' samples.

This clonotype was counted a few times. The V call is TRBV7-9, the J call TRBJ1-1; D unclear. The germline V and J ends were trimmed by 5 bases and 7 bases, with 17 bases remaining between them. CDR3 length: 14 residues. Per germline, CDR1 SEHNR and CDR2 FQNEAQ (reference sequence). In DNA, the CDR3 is TGTGCCAGCAGCACGAAGGACCTAGGATTTGAAGCTTTCTTT. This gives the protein CASSTKDLGFEAFF.

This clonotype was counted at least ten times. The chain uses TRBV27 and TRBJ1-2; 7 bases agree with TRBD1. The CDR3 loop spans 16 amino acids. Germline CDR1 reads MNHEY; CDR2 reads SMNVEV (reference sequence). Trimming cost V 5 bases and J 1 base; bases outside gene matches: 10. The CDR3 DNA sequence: TGTGCCAGCAGTCAGCGGGACAGCCGCTTTAACTATGGCTACACCTTC. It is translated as CASSQRDSRFNYGYTF.

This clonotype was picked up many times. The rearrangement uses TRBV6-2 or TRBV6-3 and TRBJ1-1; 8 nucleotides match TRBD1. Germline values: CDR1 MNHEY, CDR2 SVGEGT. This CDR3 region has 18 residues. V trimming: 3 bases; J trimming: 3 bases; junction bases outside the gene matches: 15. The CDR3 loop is CASSYRDRTSAGDTEAFF. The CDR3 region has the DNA TGTGCCAGCAGTTATCGGGACAGGACCTCAGCTGGAGACACTGAAGCTTTCTTT.

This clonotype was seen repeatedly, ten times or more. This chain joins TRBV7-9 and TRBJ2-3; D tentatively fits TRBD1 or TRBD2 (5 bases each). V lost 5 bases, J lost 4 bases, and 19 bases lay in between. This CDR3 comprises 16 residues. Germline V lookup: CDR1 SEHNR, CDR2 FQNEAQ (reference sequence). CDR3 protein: CASSGGDRGNADTQYF. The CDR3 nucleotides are TGTGCCAGCAGCGGGGGTGACCGGGGCAACGCAGATACGCAGTATTTT.

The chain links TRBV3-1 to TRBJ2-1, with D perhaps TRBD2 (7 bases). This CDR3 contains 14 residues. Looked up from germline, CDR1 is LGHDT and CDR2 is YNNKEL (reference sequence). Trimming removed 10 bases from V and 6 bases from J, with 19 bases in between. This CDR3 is CATQGGALPNEQFF. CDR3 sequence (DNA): TGTGCCACCCAAGGGGGGGCCTTACCCAATGAGCAGTTCTTC.

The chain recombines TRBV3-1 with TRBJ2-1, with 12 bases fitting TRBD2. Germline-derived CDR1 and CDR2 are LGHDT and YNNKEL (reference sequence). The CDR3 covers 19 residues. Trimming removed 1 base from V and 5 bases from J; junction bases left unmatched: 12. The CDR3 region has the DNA TGTGCCAGCAGCCAAGCTCACTCACTCAGACTAGCGGGAGACAATGAGCAGTTCTTC. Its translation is CASSQAHSLRLAGDNEQFF.

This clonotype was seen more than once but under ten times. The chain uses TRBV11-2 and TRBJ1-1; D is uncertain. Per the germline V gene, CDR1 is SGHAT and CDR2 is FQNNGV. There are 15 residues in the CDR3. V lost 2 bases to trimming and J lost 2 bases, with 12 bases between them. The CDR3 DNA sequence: TGTGCCAGCAGCTTACCAGTCCACCCAAACACTGAAGCTTTCTTT. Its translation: CASSLPVHPNTEAFF.

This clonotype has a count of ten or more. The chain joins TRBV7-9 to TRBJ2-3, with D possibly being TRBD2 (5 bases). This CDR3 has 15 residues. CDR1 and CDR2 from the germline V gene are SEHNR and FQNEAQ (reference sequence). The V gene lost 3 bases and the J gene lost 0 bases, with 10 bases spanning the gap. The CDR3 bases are TGTGCCAGCAGCTTTTCGGACTTCAGCACAGATACGCAGTATTTT. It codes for CASSFSDFSTDTQYF.

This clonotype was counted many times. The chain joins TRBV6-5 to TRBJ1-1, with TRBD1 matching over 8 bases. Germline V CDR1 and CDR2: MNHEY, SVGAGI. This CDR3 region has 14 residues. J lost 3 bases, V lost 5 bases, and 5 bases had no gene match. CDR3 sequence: CASSIKQGDTEAFF. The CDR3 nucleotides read TGTGCCAGCAGTATCAAACAGGGGGACACTGAAGCTTTCTTT.

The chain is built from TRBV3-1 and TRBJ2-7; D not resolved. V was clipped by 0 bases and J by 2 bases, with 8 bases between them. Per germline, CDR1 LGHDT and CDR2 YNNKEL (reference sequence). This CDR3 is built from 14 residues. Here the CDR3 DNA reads TGTGCCAGCAGCCAAGAAATAGGGACCTACGAGCAGTACTTC. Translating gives CASSQEIGTYEQYF.

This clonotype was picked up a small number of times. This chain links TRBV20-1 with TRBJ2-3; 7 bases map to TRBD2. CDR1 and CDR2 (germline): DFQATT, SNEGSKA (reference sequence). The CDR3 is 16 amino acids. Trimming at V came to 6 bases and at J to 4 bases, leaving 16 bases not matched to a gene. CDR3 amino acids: CSATPQAGFVPDTQYF. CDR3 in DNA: TGCAGTGCGACCCCTCAAGCGGGATTTGTCCCAGATACGCAGTATTTT.

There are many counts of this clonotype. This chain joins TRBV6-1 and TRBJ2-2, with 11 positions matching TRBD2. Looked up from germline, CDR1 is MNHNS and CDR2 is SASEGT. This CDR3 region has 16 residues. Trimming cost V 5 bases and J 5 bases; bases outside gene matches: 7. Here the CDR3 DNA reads TGTGCCAGCAGTCACCTAGCGGGAGGTCGGACCGGGGAGCTGTTTTTT. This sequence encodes CASSHLAGGRTGELFF.

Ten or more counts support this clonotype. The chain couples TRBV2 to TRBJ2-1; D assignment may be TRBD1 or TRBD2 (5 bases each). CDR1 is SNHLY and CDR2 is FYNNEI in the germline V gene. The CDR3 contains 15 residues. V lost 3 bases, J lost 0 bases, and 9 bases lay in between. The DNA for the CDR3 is TGTGCCAGCAGTGAGTGGGGGAGCTCCTACAATGAGCAGTTCTTC. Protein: CASSEWGSSYNEQFF.

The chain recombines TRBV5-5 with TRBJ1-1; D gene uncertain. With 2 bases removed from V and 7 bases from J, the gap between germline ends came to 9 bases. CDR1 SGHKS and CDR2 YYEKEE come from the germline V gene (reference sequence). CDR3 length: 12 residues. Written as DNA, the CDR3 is TGTGCCAGCAGCTTCGGCGGTCTTGAAGCTTTCTTT. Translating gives CASSFGGLEAFF.

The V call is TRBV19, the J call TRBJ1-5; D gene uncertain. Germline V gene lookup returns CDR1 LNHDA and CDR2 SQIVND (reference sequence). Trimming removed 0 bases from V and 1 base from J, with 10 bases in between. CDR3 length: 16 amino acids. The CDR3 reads CASSIDLLGSNQPQHF. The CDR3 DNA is TGTGCCAGTAGTATAGATCTACTTGGGAGCAATCAGCCCCAGCATTTT.

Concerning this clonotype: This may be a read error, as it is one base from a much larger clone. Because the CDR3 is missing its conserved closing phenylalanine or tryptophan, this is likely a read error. The CDR3 nucleotides are TGTGCCAGCAGATACTACGGGACAGGGAGCAATGAGCAGTTCTTA. This gives the protein CASRYYGTGSNEQFL. The chain couples TRBV6-5 to TRBJ2-1; 9 positions agree with TRBD1. The CDR3 loop spans 15 amino acids. The germline V gene encodes CDR1 MNHEY and CDR2 SVGAGI.

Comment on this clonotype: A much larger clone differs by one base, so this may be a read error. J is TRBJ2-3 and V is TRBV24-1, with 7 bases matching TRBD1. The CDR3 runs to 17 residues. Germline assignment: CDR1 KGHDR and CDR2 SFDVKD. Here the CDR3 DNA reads TGTGCCACCAGTGATTTTACCGGGACAGAAGGGACAGATACGCGGTATTTT. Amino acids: CATSDFTGTEGTDTRYF.

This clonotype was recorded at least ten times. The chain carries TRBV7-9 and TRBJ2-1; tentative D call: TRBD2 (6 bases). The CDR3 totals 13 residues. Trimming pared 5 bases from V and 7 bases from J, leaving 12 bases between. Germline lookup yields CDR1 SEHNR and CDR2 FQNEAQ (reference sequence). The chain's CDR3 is CASSRGGANEQFF. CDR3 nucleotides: TGTGCCAGCAGCAGAGGCGGGGCGAATGAGCAGTTCTTC.

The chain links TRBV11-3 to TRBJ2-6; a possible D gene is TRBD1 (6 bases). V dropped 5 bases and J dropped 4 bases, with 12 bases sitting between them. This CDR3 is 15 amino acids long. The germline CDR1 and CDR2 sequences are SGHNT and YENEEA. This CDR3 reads CASSVRGTGANVLTF. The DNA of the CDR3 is TGTGCCAGCAGCGTCAGGGGTACCGGGGCCAACGTCCTGACTTTC.

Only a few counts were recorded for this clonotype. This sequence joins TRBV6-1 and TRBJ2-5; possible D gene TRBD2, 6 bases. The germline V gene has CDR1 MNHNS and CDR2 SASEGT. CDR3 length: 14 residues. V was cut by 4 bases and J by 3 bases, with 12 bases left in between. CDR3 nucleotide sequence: TGTGCCAGCAGTGCCGGGGCTAGCGAAGAGACCCAGTACTTC. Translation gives CASSAGASEETQYF.

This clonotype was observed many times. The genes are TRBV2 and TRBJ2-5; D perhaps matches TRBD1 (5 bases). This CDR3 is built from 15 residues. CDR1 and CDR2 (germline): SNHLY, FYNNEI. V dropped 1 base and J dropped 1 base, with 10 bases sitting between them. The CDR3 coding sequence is TGTGCCAGCAGTGAAGTTTGGGGCTCCCAAGAGACCCAGTACTTC. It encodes CASSEVWGSQETQYF.

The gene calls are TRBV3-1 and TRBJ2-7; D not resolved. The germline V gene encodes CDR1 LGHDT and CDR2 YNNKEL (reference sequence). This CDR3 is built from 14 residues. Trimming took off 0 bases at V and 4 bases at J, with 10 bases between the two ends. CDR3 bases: TGTGCCAGCAGCCAAGATCTAAAAAGATACGAGCAGTACTTC. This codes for CASSQDLKRYEQYF.

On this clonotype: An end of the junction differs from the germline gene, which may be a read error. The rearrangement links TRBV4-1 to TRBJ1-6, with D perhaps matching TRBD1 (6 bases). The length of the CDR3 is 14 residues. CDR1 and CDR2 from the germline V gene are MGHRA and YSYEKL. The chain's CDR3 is CATSLEGEGSPLHF. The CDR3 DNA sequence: TGCGCCACCAGCCTCGAGGGGGAAGGCTCACCCCTCCACTTT.

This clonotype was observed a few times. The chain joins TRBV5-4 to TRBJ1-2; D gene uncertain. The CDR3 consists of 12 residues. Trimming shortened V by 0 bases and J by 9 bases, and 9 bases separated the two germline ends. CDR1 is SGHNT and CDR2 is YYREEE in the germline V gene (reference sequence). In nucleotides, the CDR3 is TGTGCCAGCAGCTTGGCGGGAGATAGCTACACCTTC. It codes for CASSLAGDSYTF.

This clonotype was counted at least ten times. For the CDR3, the DNA is TGTGCCAGCACCTGGACAGACACTGAAGCTTTCTTT. Its translation is CASTWTDTEAFF. The genes are TRBV12-3 or TRBV12-4 and TRBJ1-1, with D possibly TRBD1 on 6 matching bases. The V end lost 7 bases, the J end lost 3 bases, and 9 bases lay between the germline ends. The CDR3 extends over 12 amino acids.

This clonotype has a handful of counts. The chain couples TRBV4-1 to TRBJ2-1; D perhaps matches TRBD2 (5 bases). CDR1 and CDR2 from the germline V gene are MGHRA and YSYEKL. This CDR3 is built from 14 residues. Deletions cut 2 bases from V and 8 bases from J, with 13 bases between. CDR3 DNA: TGCGCCAGCAGCCAAAGTCGGGGTAGCCATGAGCAGTTCTTC. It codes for CASSQSRGSHEQFF.